This TCR beta chain was identified during a study of CD8 T cells in Susac syndrome. Study-level information: Among sequenced Susac syndrome patients, more than five had active disease and roughly eight were in remission.

Germline lookup yields CDR1 SQVTM and CDR2 ANQGSEA. The CDR3 is 14 residues long. V shed 7 bases, J shed 8 bases, and the junction held 13 bases outside the gene matches. High-throughput TCR beta sequencing covered peripheral CD8+ and CD4+ T cells. Reverse transcription of about 0.45 to 1 ug RNA was performed with random hexamers. TCRdb reanalysed the immunoSEQ multiplex PCR reads using MiXCR and keeps one entry per CDR3 protein. The table lists some 130,000 distinct CDR3 sequences, 85% to 95% of them singletons. The chain uses TRBV29-1 and TRBJ2-1, with TRBD2 matching over 8 bases. This clonotype was obtained from a human donor with Susac syndrome. Sequencing input: CD8+ T cells from PBMCs. This CDR3 is CSAPRGREGDEQFF. The CDR3 DNA follows: TGCAGCGCCCCCCGGGGTCGGGAGGGGGATGAGCAGTTCTTC.